The rows below give T cell receptor beta chains drawn from one sample of a study of T-cell reconstitution after alpha-beta-depleted transplantation in children. One entry per CDR3 protein results from TCRdb running MiXCR on the PCR reads. Of 150,000 to 200,000 distinct CDR3 sequences listed, approximately 6.6% are singletons. Sequenced here: PBMCs from the stem cell graft donor, sampled from the stem cell graft. The receptors shown here come from a human donor who donated a stem cell graft to a child with Wiskott-Aldrich syndrome. CDR3s include the opening cysteine and the closing phenylalanine or tryptophan. The order of the fields is D gene, clone size, J gene, V gene, CDR3 protein, CDR3 DNA. D genes are given only for firm matches. Expanded clones get a size class; other rows say once, few or many, or leave the size out.

D: -
size: many
J: TRBJ2-5
V: TRBV21-1
CDR3: CASSTGTGGETQYF
DNA: TGTGCCAGCAGCACTGGGACAGGGGGAGAGACCCAGTACTTC

D: TRBD2
size: many
J: TRBJ2-1
V: TRBV4-1
CDR3: CASSSSTSGGFYNEQFF
DNA: TGCGCCAGCAGCTCATCGACTAGCGGGGGATTCTACAATGAGCAGTTCTTC

D: TRBD1
size: few
J: TRBJ2-6
V: TRBV12-3/TRBV12-4
CDR3: CASSAGTGGLYGANVLTF
DNA: TGTGCCAGCTCGGCCGGGACAGGGGGCTTGTATGGGGCCAACGTCCTGACTTTC

D: -
size: many
J: TRBJ1-1
V: TRBV7-2
CDR3: CASSLLPGNTEAFF
DNA: TGTGCCAGCAGCTTACTTCCGGGTAACACTGAAGCTTTCTTT

D: TRBD2
size: many
J: TRBJ2-7
V: TRBV5-1
CDR3: CASQEELASYEQYF
DNA: TGCGCCAGCCAGGAGGAACTAGCGTCCTACGAGCAGTACTTC

D: -
size: many
J: TRBJ2-3
V: TRBV6-5
CDR3: CASSRRGGDTQYF
DNA: TGTGCCAGCAGTCGGCGGGGAGGAGATACGCAGTATTTT

D: -
size: -
J: TRBJ2-2
V: TRBV7-2
CDR3: CASSATRGMNTGELFF
DNA: TGTGCCAGCAGCGCAACTAGGGGCATGAACACCGGGGAGCTGTTTTTT

D: -
size: -
J: TRBJ2-1
V: TRBV20-1
CDR3: CSARGGVGVDNEQFF
DNA: TGCAGTGCTAGAGGGGGGGTCGGGGTCGACAATGAGCAGTTCTTC

D: -
size: many
J: TRBJ1-1
V: TRBV15
CDR3: CATSRDRAGTEAFF
DNA: TGTGCCACCAGCAGAGATAGGGCGGGTACTGAAGCTTTCTTT

D: -
size: -
J: TRBJ1-1
V: TRBV18
CDR3: CASSPQQGGMNTEAFF
DNA: TGTGCCAGCTCACCACAACAGGGTGGTATGAACACTGAAGCTTTCTTT

D: -
size: many
J: TRBJ2-3
V: TRBV29-1
CDR3: CSVEVRAGPSTDTQYF
DNA: TGCAGCGTTGAAGTTCGGGCGGGACCTAGCACAGATACGCAGTATTTT

D: -
size: many
J: TRBJ2-2
V: TRBV7-8
CDR3: CASSLDSGGAGELFF
DNA: TGTGCCAGCAGCCTGGATAGCGGAGGCGCCGGGGAGCTGTTTTTT

D: -
size: -
J: TRBJ2-2
V: TRBV7-9
CDR3: CASSPTGAKAGELFF
DNA: TGTGCCAGCAGCCCTACGGGGGCGAAGGCCGGGGAGCTGTTTTTT

D: TRBD1
size: many
J: TRBJ1-2
V: TRBV12-3/TRBV12-4
CDR3: CASSPSGQGPYGYTF
DNA: TGTGCCAGCAGTCCGTCGGGACAGGGACCTTATGGCTACACCTTC

D: TRBD1
size: few
J: TRBJ1-5
V: TRBV7-9
CDR3: CASSLAQGAGGNQPQHF
DNA: TGTGCCAGCAGCTTAGCCCAGGGGGCTGGAGGCAATCAGCCCCAGCATTTT

D: -
size: few
J: TRBJ2-5
V: TRBV28
CDR3: CASSLVGREETQYF
DNA: TGTGCCAGCAGTTTAGTTGGCAGGGAAGAGACCCAGTACTTC

D: -
size: few
J: TRBJ2-7
V: TRBV11-3
CDR3: CASSLWATGTYF
DNA: -

D: -
size: many
J: TRBJ2-7
V: TRBV6-5
CDR3: CASSYSTTAGEQYF
DNA: TGTGCCAGCAGTTACTCGACGACAGCCGGCGAGCAGTACTTC

D: TRBD2
size: many
J: TRBJ2-1
V: TRBV6-2/TRBV6-3
CDR3: CASSYVQLAVLSLEQFF
DNA: TGTGCCAGCAGTTACGTCCAACTAGCGGTTTTGAGTCTTGAGCAGTTCTTC

D: -
size: many
J: TRBJ2-1
V: TRBV11-2
CDR3: CASTLRRGSYNEQFF
DNA: TGTGCCAGCACCCTACGCCGAGGCTCCTACAATGAGCAGTTCTTC

D: -
size: many
J: TRBJ1-2
V: TRBV6-5
CDR3: CASSYRNWGNYGYTF
DNA: TGTGCCAGCAGTTACCGAAACTGGGGTAACTATGGCTACACCTTC

D: -
size: many
J: TRBJ2-3
V: TRBV20-1
CDR3: CSALERGTDTQYF
DNA: TGCAGTGCTTTAGAGAGGGGCACAGATACGCAGTATTTT

D: TRBD1
size: many
J: TRBJ1-5
V: TRBV6-5
CDR3: CVGLAGGYSNQPQHF
DNA: TGTGTTGGCCTGGCAGGGGGATATAGCAATCAGCCCCAGCATTTT

D: TRBD2
size: few
J: TRBJ2-1
V: TRBV11-2
CDR3: CASSPGTSGRVSYNEQFF
DNA: TGTGCCAGCAGTCCCGGGACTAGCGGGCGCGTCTCCTACAATGAGCAGTTCTTC

D: TRBD1
size: many
J: TRBJ2-5
V: TRBV28
CDR3: CASIRDRSLVETQYF
DNA: TGTGCCAGCATTCGGGACAGAAGCTTAGTGGAGACCCAGTACTTC

D: TRBD1
size: many
J: TRBJ2-5
V: TRBV7-2
CDR3: CASSTGAVQETQYF
DNA: TGTGCCAGCAGCACAGGGGCCGTCCAAGAGACCCAGTACTTC

D: -
size: -
J: TRBJ2-7
V: TRBV4-2
CDR3: CASSPGLLSYEQYF
DNA: TGTGCCAGCAGCCCGGGGTTACTCTCCTACGAGCAGTACTTC

D: -
size: few
J: TRBJ1-1
V: TRBV7-2
CDR3: CASSLLGANTEAFF
DNA: TGTGCCAGCAGCTTACTGGGGGCGAACACTGAAGCTTTCTTT

D: -
size: many
J: TRBJ1-2
V: TRBV13
CDR3: CASSLGSSPNYGYTF
DNA: TGTGCCAGCAGCTTAGGAAGCAGCCCTAACTATGGCTACACCTTC

D: -
size: few
J: TRBJ1-1
V: TRBV7-9
CDR3: CASSLGLEGTEAFF
DNA: TGTGCCAGCAGCTTAGGGCTTGAGGGCACTGAAGCTTTCTTT

D: -
size: few
J: TRBJ2-5
V: TRBV3-1
CDR3: CASSPPWGRGREETQYF
DNA: TGTGCCAGCAGCCCCCCATGGGGGCGGGGGAGGGAAGAGACCCAGTACTTC

D: -
size: -
J: TRBJ1-1
V: TRBV6-1
CDR3: CASRGVQRNTEAFF
DNA: TGTGCCAGCAGGGGGGTACAGAGGAACACTGAAGCTTTCTTT

D: -
size: many
J: TRBJ1-2
V: TRBV29-1
CDR3: CSVVWQGHYGYTF
DNA: TGCAGCGTTGTATGGCAGGGGCACTATGGCTACACCTTC

D: TRBD1
size: many
J: TRBJ2-5
V: TRBV13
CDR3: CASSFHLGTEETQYF
DNA: TGTGCCAGCAGCTTTCACTTAGGGACAGAGGAAACCCAGTACTTC

D: TRBD2
size: many
J: TRBJ2-1
V: TRBV27
CDR3: CASSSTSGRYEQFF
DNA: TGTGCCAGCAGTTCGACTAGCGGGAGGTATGAGCAGTTCTTC

D: TRBD1
size: -
J: TRBJ2-2
V: TRBV25-1
CDR3: CASSADRGTGELFF
DNA: TGTGCCAGCAGTGCGGACAGGGGTACCGGGGAGCTGTTTTTT

D: -
size: -
J: TRBJ2-1
V: TRBV24-1
CDR3: CATSGPGGGDTAYNEQFF
DNA: TGTGCCACCAGTGGCCCCGGAGGAGGGGATACAGCCTACAATGAGCAGTTCTTC

D: -
size: many
J: TRBJ2-3
V: TRBV6-5
CDR3: CASSMSWGEASTDTQYF
DNA: TGTGCCAGCAGTATGTCCTGGGGGGAGGCCAGCACAGATACGCAGTATTTT

D: TRBD2
size: many
J: TRBJ2-4
V: TRBV7-9
CDR3: CASSTGLAGRAKNIQYF
DNA: TGTGCCAGCAGCACGGGACTAGCGGGAAGAGCCAAAAACATTCAGTACTTC

D: TRBD1
size: many
J: TRBJ2-1
V: TRBV29-1
CDR3: CSVGDRGPTEQFF
DNA: TGCAGCGTCGGAGACAGGGGGCCCACTGAGCAGTTCTTC

D: TRBD2
size: -
J: TRBJ2-1
V: TRBV6-1
CDR3: CASRGLAGGSNEQFF
DNA: TGTGCCAGCAGGGGACTAGCGGGAGGGTCAAATGAGCAGTTCTTC

D: -
size: many
J: TRBJ2-3
V: TRBV27
CDR3: CASSLTGPFTDTQYF
DNA: TGTGCCAGCAGTTTAACAGGGCCGTTCACAGATACGCAGTATTTT

D: TRBD2
size: many
J: TRBJ2-1
V: TRBV6-1
CDR3: CASIRLAGSYNEQFF
DNA: TGTGCCAGCATTCGACTAGCAGGGTCCTACAATGAGCAGTTCTTC

D: -
size: few
J: TRBJ2-3
V: TRBV6-4
CDR3: CASSGYTNTQYF
DNA: TGTGCCAGCAGCGGATACACAAATACGCAGTATTTT

D: -
size: many
J: TRBJ1-1
V: TRBV5-1
CDR3: CASRKRGGSEDTEAFF
DNA: TGCGCCAGCAGGAAAAGGGGAGGTAGTGAGGACACTGAAGCTTTCTTT

D: -
size: -
J: TRBJ2-1
V: TRBV20-1
CDR3: CSARDARASPSGEQFF
DNA: TGCAGTGCTAGAGATGCGAGGGCTTCCCCCAGTGGTGAGCAGTTCTTC

D: TRBD2
size: many
J: TRBJ2-7
V: TRBV6-5
CDR3: CASSYSTSGAYEQYF
DNA: TGTGCCAGCAGTTACTCGACTAGCGGGGCCTACGAGCAGTACTTC

D: -
size: few
J: TRBJ1-1
V: TRBV7-9
CDR3: CASSFIGDTEAFF
DNA: TGTGCCAGCAGCTTTATCGGGGACACTGAAGCTTTCTTT

D: -
size: many
J: TRBJ1-2
V: TRBV5-1
CDR3: CASRTAGYGYTF
DNA: TGCGCCAGCAGAACAGCAGGCTATGGCTACACCTTC

D: TRBD2
size: many
J: TRBJ2-3
V: TRBV20-1
CDR3: CSAGGTSRDTQYF
DNA: TGCAGTGCTGGAGGGACTAGCCGAGATACGCAGTATTTT

D: -
size: many
J: TRBJ1-1
V: TRBV20-1
CDR3: CSAPPGRLNTEAFF
DNA: TGCAGTGCCCCACCGGGGCGGTTGAACACTGAAGCTTTCTTT

D: -
size: -
J: TRBJ1-6
V: TRBV11-3
CDR3: CASSSRKGNYNSPLHF
DNA: TGTGCCAGCAGCTCTCGTAAAGGGAATTATAATTCACCCCTCCACTTT

D: TRBD1
size: -
J: TRBJ2-7
V: TRBV10-3
CDR3: CAISEGQDSPYEQYF
DNA: TGTGCCATCAGTGAAGGACAGGATTCTCCCTACGAGCAGTACTTC

D: TRBD1
size: -
J: TRBJ1-6
V: TRBV23-1
CDR3: CASSLRPPGTGSSYNSPLHF
DNA: TGCGCCAGCAGTCTGCGTCCCCCGGGGACAGGGAGCTCCTATAATTCACCCCTCCACTTT

D: -
size: many
J: TRBJ2-5
V: TRBV5-1
CDR3: CASSLAESGETQYF
DNA: TGCGCCAGCAGCTTAGCGGAAAGCGGGGAGACCCAGTACTTC

D: -
size: many
J: TRBJ2-1
V: TRBV28
CDR3: CASSFSDEQFF
DNA: TGTGCCAGCAGTTTCAGCGATGAGCAGTTCTTC

D: -
size: many
J: TRBJ2-3
V: TRBV27
CDR3: CASIGDTQYF
DNA: TGTGCCAGCATAGGAGATACGCAGTATTTT